What follows are 2 T cell receptor beta chains derived from one specimen sequenced in a study of blood T cell repertoires in COVID-19. Here immunoSEQ multiplex PCR was the method, and the copy in TCRdb shows in-frame clones only, minus some. The data show about 100,000 clones, roughly nine tenths seen once. The specimen sequenced was peripheral blood. All receptors derive from a man in his fifties with acute or convalescent COVID-19.

The chain has TRBV6-2 or TRBV6-3 and TRBJ1-1; D remains ambiguous. V gave up 6 bases and J gave up 2 bases, with 13 bases separating them. There are 14 residues in the CDR3. CDR1 MNHEY and CDR2 SVGEGT come from the germline V gene. The CDR3 region has the DNA TGTGCCAGCAGCCCCACGCGGGCTAACACTGAAGCTTTCTTT. The encoded protein is CASSPTRANTEAFF.

The chain combines TRBV4-2 with TRBJ1-4; 7 nucleotides align to TRBD1. The CDR3 totals 16 residues. From germline, CDR1 is LGHNA and CDR2 YNFKEQ. Unmatched junction bases numbered 8, after V lost 3 bases and J lost 4 bases. This chain's CDR3 is CASSQEYRGGNEKLFF. In DNA form, the CDR3 reads TGTGCCAGCAGCCAGGAATACAGGGGTGGTAATGAAAAACTGTTTTTT.